Following are 21 T cell receptor beta chains from one sample sequenced in a study of blood T cell repertoires in COVID-19. Profiling relied on immunoSEQ multiplex PCR, and the TCRdb table lists in-frame clones only, not all of them. In the table there are under 300,000 clones, approximately 90% of which are singletons. The specimen sequenced was PBMCs or T cells enriched from blood (not recorded which). The receptors originated from a man aged 35 to 55 who had recovered from COVID-19.

The CDR3 bases are TGTGCCAGTAGTTCTCTACAGGGTTCATCTGGAAACACCATATATTTT. Its translation is CASSSLQGSSGNTIYF. This rearrangement joins TRBV19 to TRBJ1-3, with D possibly matching TRBD1 (6 bases). Trimming stripped 5 bases from V and 1 base from J, with 15 bases between. The CDR3 loop spans 16 amino acids. The germline CDR1 and CDR2 sequences are LNHDA and SQIVND (reference sequence).

Turning to this clone: Other DNA sequences within the sample encode an identical CDR3. This chain connects TRBV5-5 to TRBJ2-7, with D hard to call. CDR1 and CDR2 from the germline V gene are SGHKS and YYEKEE (reference sequence). V was pared by 2 bases and J by 4 bases, with 7 bases between. The CDR3 is 12 residues long. The CDR3 sequence: CASSFGSYEQYF. DNA of the CDR3: TGTGCCAGCAGCTTCGGGTCTTACGAGCAGTACTTC.

The chain uses TRBV7-2 and TRBJ2-1; 16 nucleotides align to TRBD2. CDR1 SGHTA and CDR2 FQGNSA come from the germline V gene. The trim removed 5 bases at V and 8 bases at J, leaving 9 bases unmatched. The CDR3 totals 17 residues. The CDR3 loop reads CASSPPGLAGGRDEQFF. In nucleotides, the CDR3 is TGTGCCAGCAGCCCCCCGGGACTAGCGGGGGGGAGGGATGAGCAGTTCTTC.

This chain uses TRBV18 with TRBJ2-3, with TRBD2 matching 7 bases. The V gene's germline CDR1 is KGHSH and CDR2 LQKENI. V shed 5 bases, J shed 2 bases, and the junction held 4 bases outside the gene matches. This CDR3 is 14 amino acids long. The CDR3 here is CASSAWDYTDTQYF. The CDR3 DNA reads as TGTGCCAGCTCAGCTTGGGACTACACAGATACGCAGTATTTT.

The V and J genes are TRBV3-1 (or the pseudogene TRBV3-2) and TRBJ2-1; TRBD2 is a possible D gene (6 bases). The V gene's germline CDR1 is LGHDT and CDR2 YNNKEL (reference sequence). This CDR3 spans 14 amino acids. V was cut by 5 bases and J by 0 bases, with 8 bases left in between. CDR3 amino acids: CASSGGISYNEQFF. The DNA of the CDR3 is TGTGCCAGCAGCGGAGGGATCTCCTACAATGAGCAGTTCTTC.

This clone was seen only once. This rearrangement joins TRBV2 to TRBJ1-1, with D perhaps matching TRBD1 (5 bases). Germline CDR1 SNHLY, CDR2 FYNNEI. This CDR3 is built from 14 residues. Trimming pared 8 bases from V and 8 bases from J, leaving 21 bases between. CDR3 amino acids: CASQRDPRGLEAFF. The CDR3 nucleotides read TGTGCCAGCCAAAGGGACCCCCGGGGGTTAGAAGCTTTCTTT.

The J gene is TRBJ1-1, the V gene TRBV14; the D gene is possibly TRBD1 (6 bases). V was cut by 5 bases and J by 3 bases, with 10 bases left in between. The CDR3 consists of 13 residues. Germline lookup yields CDR1 SGHDN and CDR2 FVKESK. CDR3 sequence: CASSGTGYTEAFF. The CDR3 DNA reads TGTGCCAGCAGCGGAACAGGGTACACTGAAGCTTTCTTT. Combining the CDR3 with reference TRBV14 and TRBJ1-1 gives the whole variable domain EAGVTQFPSHSVIEKGQTVTLRCDPISGHDNLYWYRRVMGKEIKFLLHFVKESKQDESGMPNNRFLAERTGGTYSTLKVQPAELEDSGVYFCASSGTGYTEAFFGQGTRLTVV.

The V and J genes are TRBV19 and TRBJ1-5; D remains ambiguous. Trimming cost V 6 bases and J 0 bases, with 18 bases left between them. From germline, CDR1 is LNHDA and CDR2 SQIVND (reference sequence). The CDR3 length is 17 residues. The CDR3 loop reads CASRNSYATYSNQPQHF. CDR3 DNA: TGTGCCAGTAGGAATAGTTACGCGACTTATAGCAATCAGCCCCAGCATTTT.

This clone was observed a few times. V is TRBV9 and J is TRBJ1-3, with D possibly TRBD1 on 6 matching bases. The CDR3 is 15 amino acids. CDR1 and CDR2 (germline): SGDLS, YYNGEE. Trimming took 4 bases from V and 4 from J, leaving 15 bases between them. The CDR3 is CASSSGTRQGNTIYF. CDR3 sequence (DNA): TGTGCCAGCAGCTCCGGGACACGGCAAGGAAACACCATATATTTT.

The genes are TRBV25-1 and TRBJ2-5, with D possibly matching TRBD2 (6 bases). Per the germline V gene, CDR1 is MGHDK and CDR2 is SYGVNS. This CDR3 has 15 amino acids. V was clipped by 1 base and J by 5 bases, with 14 bases between them. This CDR3 is CASSEWGDHRETQYF. The CDR3 bases are TGTGCCAGCAGTGAATGGGGGGACCATAGGGAGACCCAGTACTTC.

The chain recombines TRBV10-3 with TRBJ2-2; 10 bases match TRBD2. The junction had 3 bases not matched to a gene; V was cut back by 4 bases and J by 1 base. Per germline, CDR1 ENHRY and CDR2 SYGVKD. This CDR3 region has 16 residues. CDR3 DNA: TGTGCCATCAGTGGCCTAGCGGGAGTGAACACCGGGGAGCTGTTTTTT. Its translation: CAISGLAGVNTGELFF.

The V and J genes are TRBV3-1 (or the pseudogene TRBV3-2) and TRBJ2-7; 11 bases fit TRBD2. V shed 4 bases, J shed 3 bases, and the junction held 5 bases outside the gene matches. The CDR3 totals 15 residues. CDR1 and CDR2 (germline): LGHDT, YNNKEL (reference sequence). CDR3 coding DNA: TGTGCCAGCAGCCCCACTAGCGGGAGAAACTACGAGCAGTACTTC. Protein product: CASSPTSGRNYEQYF.

The gene calls are TRBV7-9 and TRBJ1-2, with a weak D call TRBD1 (5 bases). Germline V gene lookup returns CDR1 SEHNR and CDR2 FQNEAQ (reference sequence). This CDR3 comprises 16 residues. V was shortened by 5 bases and J by 6 bases, with 22 bases between the two germline ends. The CDR3 sequence: CASSPKGTPVGNGYTF. In DNA, the CDR3 is TGTGCCAGCAGCCCAAAGGGGACTCCGGTCGGGAATGGCTACACCTTC.

The chain recombines TRBV19 with TRBJ1-1; D may be TRBD1 (6 bases). CDR1 and CDR2 from the germline V gene are LNHDA and SQIVND (reference sequence). This CDR3 is built from 16 residues. Trimming took off 5 bases at V and 7 bases at J, with 23 bases between the two ends. The CDR3 DNA follows: TGTGCCAGTAGTCCCCTTGGAGGCAGGGGAGATGGTGAAGCTTTCTTT. Its protein is CASSPLGGRGDGEAFF.

This rearrangement joins TRBV2 to TRBJ2-7; the match to TRBD1 covers 9 bases. CDR1 SNHLY and CDR2 FYNNEI come from the germline V gene. The CDR3 is 15 amino acids. Trimming removed 2 bases from V and 2 bases from J; junction bases left unmatched: 4. The CDR3 sequence: CASSESGTGTYEQYF. CDR3 sequence (DNA): TGTGCCAGCAGTGAATCGGGGACAGGGACCTACGAGCAGTACTTC.

The rearrangement joins TRBV19 to TRBJ2-3, with 9 bases fitting TRBD2. Germline-derived CDR1 and CDR2 are LNHDA and SQIVND (reference sequence). The CDR3 totals 15 residues. Trimming at V came to 4 bases and at J to 4 bases, leaving 6 bases not matched to a gene. The CDR3 reads CASSSLSGSPDTQYF. CDR3 nucleotides: TGTGCCAGTAGTAGCCTTAGCGGGAGCCCAGATACGCAGTATTTT.

The chain uses TRBV27 and TRBJ2-5; 9 positions agree with TRBD2. V was pared by 1 base and J by 3 bases, with 6 bases of the junction left unmatched. The CDR3 length is 16 residues. CDR1 MNHEY and CDR2 SMNVEV come from the germline V gene (reference sequence). In DNA form, the CDR3 reads TGTGCCAGCAGTTTATTGGCTAGCGGGACAGAAGAGACCCAGTACTTC. Translated, it gives CASSLLASGTEETQYF.

The rearrangement joins TRBV9 to TRBJ2-3; 8 positions agree with TRBD2. V trimming: 3 bases; J trimming: 6 bases; junction bases outside the gene matches: 18. Germline loops: CDR1 SGDLS, CDR2 YYNGEE. The CDR3 has 18 amino acids. The CDR3, as DNA: TGTGCCAGCAGCGCGTCCCCAGATCCGGGACTAGGGGCCGATACGCAGTATTTT. Translated, it gives CASSASPDPGLGADTQYF.

This clone has more than one count but fewer than ten. The chain recombines TRBV19 with TRBJ1-1; a weak D match, TRBD1 (6 bases). Trimming removed 4 bases from V and 4 bases from J, with 25 bases in between. Germline V gives CDR1 LNHDA, CDR2 SQIVND (reference sequence). This CDR3 contains 18 residues. Here the CDR3 DNA reads TGTGCCAGTAGTAACCCCTTCCCAAGGGACAATTGGGGCACTGAAGCTTTCTTT. Translation gives CASSNPFPRDNWGTEAFF.

The genes are TRBV27 and TRBJ1-1; a weak D match, TRBD1 (5 bases). V lost 3 bases and J lost 1, with 12 bases in between. Germline V gene data show CDR1 as MNHEY and CDR2 as SMNVEV (reference sequence). The CDR3 totals 15 residues. The CDR3 DNA is TGTGCCAGCAGTTTGAATCTGGGGCAGAACACTGAAGCTTTCTTT. Protein sequence: CASSLNLGQNTEAFF.

CDR3 bases: TGTGCCAGCAGCCCCAGACTAGTTTTCACCGGGGAGCTGTTTTTT. This codes for CASSPRLVFTGELFF. The genes are TRBV11-3 and TRBJ2-2; TRBD2 might be the D (6 bases). Per germline, CDR1 SGHNT and CDR2 YENEEA. The CDR3 extends over 15 amino acids. V was cut by 5 bases and J by 4 bases, with 14 bases left in between.